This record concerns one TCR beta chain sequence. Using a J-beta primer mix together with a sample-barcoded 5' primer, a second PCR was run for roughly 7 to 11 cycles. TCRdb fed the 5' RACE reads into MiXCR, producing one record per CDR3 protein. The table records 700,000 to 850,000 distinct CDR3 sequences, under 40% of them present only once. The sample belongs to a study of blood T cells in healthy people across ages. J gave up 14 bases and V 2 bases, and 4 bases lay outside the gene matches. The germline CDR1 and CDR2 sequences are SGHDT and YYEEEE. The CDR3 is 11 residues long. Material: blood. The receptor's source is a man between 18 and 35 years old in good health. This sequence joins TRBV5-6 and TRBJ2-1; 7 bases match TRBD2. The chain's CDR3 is CASSFGGGKFF. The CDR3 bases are TGTGCCAGCAGCTTTGGGGGGGGGAAGTTCTTC. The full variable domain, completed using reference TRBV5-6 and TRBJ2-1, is DAGVTQSPTHLIKTRGQQVTLRCSPKSGHDTVSWYQQALGQGPQFIFQYYEEEERQRGNFPDRFSGHQFPNYSSELNVNALLLGDSALYLCASSFGGGKFFGPGTRLTVL.